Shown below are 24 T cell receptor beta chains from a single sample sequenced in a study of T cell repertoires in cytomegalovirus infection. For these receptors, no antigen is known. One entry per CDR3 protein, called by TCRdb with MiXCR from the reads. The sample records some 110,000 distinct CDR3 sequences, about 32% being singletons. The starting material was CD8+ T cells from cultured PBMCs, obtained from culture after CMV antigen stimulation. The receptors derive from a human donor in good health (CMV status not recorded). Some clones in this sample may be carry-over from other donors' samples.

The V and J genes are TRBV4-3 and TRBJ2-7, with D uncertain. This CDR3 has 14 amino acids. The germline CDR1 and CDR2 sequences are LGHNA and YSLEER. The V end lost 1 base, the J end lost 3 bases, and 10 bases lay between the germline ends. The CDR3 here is CASSQGRQVYEQYF. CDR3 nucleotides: TGCGCCAGCAGCCAAGGTCGGCAGGTCTACGAGCAGTACTTC.

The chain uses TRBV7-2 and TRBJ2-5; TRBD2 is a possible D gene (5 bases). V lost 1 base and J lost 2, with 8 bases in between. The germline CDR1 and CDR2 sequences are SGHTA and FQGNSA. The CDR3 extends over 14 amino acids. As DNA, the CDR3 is TGTGCCAGCAGCTTAGGCGGAGGTCAAGAGACCCAGTACTTC. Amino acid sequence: CASSLGGGQETQYF.

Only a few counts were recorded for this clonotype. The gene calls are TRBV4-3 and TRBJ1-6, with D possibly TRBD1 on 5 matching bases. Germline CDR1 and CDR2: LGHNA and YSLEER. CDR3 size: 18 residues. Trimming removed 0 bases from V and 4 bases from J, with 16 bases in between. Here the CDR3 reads CASSQDRTGGGYNSPLHF. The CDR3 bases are TGCGCCAGCAGCCAAGATCGGACGGGGGGGGGATATAATTCACCCCTCCACTTT.

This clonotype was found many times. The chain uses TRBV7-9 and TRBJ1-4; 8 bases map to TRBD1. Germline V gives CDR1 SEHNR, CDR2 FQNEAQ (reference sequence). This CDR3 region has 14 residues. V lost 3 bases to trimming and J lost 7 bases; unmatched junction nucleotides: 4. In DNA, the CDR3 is TGTGCCAGCAGCTTCAGGGGGCTTGGTGAAAAACTGTTTTTT. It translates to CASSFRGLGEKLFF.

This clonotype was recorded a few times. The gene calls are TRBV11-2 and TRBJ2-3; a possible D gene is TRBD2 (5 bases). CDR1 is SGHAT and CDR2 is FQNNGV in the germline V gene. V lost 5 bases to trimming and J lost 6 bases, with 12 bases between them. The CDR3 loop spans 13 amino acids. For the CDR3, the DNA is TGTGCCAGCAGCCCGGGGTTCGGGGATACGCAGTATTTT. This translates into CASSPGFGDTQYF.

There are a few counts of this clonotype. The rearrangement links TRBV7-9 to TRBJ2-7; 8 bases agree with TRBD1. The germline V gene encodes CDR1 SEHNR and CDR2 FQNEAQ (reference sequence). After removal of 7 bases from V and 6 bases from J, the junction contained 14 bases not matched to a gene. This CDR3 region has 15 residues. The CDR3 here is CASTIGQGLFGEQYF. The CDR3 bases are TGTGCCAGCACCATTGGACAGGGTCTTTTCGGCGAGCAGTACTTC.

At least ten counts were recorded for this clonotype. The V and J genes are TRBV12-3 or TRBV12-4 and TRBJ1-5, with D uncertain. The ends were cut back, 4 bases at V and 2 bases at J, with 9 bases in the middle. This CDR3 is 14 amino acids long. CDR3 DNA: TGTGCCAGCAGTTCTAACTGGGGCAATCAGCCCCAGCATTTT. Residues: CASSSNWGNQPQHF.

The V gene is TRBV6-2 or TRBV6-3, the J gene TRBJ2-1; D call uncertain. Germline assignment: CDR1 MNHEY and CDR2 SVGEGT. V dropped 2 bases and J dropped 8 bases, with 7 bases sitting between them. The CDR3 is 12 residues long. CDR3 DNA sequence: TGTGCCAGCAGTTACGATCGGGATGAGCAGTTCTTC. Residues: CASSYDRDEQFF.

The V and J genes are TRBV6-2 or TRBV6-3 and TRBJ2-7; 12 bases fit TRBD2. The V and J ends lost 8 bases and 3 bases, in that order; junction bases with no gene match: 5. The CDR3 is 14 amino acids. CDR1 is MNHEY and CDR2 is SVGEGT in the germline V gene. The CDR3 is CASRGLAGDYEQYF. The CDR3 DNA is TGTGCCAGCCGGGGACTAGCGGGTGACTACGAGCAGTACTTC.

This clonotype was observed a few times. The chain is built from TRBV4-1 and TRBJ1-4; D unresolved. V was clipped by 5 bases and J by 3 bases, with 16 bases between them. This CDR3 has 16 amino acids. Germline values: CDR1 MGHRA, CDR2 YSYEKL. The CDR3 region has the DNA TGCGCCAGCAGCTTTACGGGAAATGGGGCTAATGAAAAACTGTTTTTT. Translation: CASSFTGNGANEKLFF.

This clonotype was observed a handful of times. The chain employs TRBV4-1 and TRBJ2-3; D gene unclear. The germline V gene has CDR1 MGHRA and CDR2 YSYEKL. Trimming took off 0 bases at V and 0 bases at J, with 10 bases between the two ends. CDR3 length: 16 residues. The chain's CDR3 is CASSQESWASTDTQYF. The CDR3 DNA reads TGCGCCAGCAGCCAAGAAAGCTGGGCTAGCACAGATACGCAGTATTTT.

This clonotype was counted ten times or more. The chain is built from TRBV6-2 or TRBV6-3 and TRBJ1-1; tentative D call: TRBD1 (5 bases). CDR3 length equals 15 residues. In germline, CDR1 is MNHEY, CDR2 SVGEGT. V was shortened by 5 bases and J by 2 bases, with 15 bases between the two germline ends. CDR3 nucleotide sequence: TGTGCCAGCAGTCCCTCATCCGGGACTAACACTGAAGCTTTCTTT. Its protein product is CASSPSSGTNTEAFF.

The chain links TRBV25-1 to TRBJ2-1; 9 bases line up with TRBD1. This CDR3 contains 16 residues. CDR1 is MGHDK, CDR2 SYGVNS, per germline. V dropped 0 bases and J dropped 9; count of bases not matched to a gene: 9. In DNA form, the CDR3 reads TGTGCCAGCAGTGAATATTTCGACAGGGGGGGAGGTGAGCAGTTCTTC. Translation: CASSEYFDRGGGEQFF. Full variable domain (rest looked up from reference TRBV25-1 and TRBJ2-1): EADIYQTPRYLVIGTGKKITLECSQTMGHDKMYWYQQDPGMELHLIHYSYGVNSTEKGDLSSESTVSRIRTEHFPLTLESARPSHTSQYLCASSEYFDRGGGEQFFGPGTRLTVL.

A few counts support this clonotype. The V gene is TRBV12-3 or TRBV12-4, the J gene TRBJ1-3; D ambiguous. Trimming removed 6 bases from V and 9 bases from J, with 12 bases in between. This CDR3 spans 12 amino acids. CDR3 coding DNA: TGTGCCAGCAGCCAAGACGAGTTCACCATATATTTT. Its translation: CASSQDEFTIYF.

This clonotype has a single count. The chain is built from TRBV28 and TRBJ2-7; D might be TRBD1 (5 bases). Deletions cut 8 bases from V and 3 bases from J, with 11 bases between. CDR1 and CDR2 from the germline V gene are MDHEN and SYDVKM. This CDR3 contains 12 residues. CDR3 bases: TGTGCCAGCTCCCAGGGCCACTACGAGCAGTACTTC. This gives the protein CASSQGHYEQYF.

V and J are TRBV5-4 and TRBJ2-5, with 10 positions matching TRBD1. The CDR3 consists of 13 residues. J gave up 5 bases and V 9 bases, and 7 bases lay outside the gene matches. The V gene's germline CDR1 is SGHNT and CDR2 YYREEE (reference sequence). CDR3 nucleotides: TGTGCCATGGCGACAGGGGGCCCCGAGACCCAGTACTTC. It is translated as CAMATGGPETQYF.

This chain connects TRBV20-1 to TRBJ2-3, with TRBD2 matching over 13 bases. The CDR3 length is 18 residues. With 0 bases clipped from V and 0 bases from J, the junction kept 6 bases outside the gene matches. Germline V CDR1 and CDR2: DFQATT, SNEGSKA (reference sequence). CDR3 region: CSARDGTSGATSTDTQYF. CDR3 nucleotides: TGCAGTGCTAGAGATGGGACTAGCGGGGCCACTAGCACAGATACGCAGTATTTT.

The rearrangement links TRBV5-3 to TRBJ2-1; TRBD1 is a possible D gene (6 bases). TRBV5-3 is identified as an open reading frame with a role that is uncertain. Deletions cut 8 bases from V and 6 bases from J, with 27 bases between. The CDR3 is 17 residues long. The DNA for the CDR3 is TGTGCCAGCAGCCCCACCAACCCGGACAGCGCCCTCAATGAGCAGTTCTTC. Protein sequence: CASSPTNPDSALNEQFF.

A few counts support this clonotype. CDR3 sequence: CAISDRQGGPDPHSYEQYF. The CDR3 coding sequence is TGTGCCATCAGTGATAGGCAGGGTGGCCCCGATCCTCACTCCTACGAGCAGTACTTC. The chain joins TRBV10-3 to TRBJ2-7; a possible D gene is TRBD1 (5 bases). Germline lookup yields CDR1 ENHRY and CDR2 SYGVKD. The CDR3 sequence is 19 residues long. Trimming left V 3 bases short and J 0 bases short, with 24 bases between.

CDR3 sequence: CASSYGLGSYNEQFF. The DNA for the CDR3 is TGTGCCAGCAGTTACGGGTTAGGGTCCTACAATGAGCAGTTCTTC. The chain combines TRBV6-6 with TRBJ2-1; D not certain. CDR1 is MNHNY, CDR2 SVGAGI, per germline (reference sequence). Deletions cut 2 bases from V and 1 base from J, with 9 bases between. The CDR3 is made up of 15 amino acids.

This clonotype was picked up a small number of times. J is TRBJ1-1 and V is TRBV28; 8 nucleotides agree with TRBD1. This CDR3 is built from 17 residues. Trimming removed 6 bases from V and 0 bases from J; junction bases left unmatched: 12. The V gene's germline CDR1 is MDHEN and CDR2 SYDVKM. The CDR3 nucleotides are TGTGCCAGCAGCTACCGACGGACAGGGCTACTGAACACTGAAGCTTTCTTT. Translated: CASSYRRTGLLNTEAFF. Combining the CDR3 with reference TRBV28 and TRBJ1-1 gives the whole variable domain DVKVTQSSRYLVKRTGEKVFLECVQDMDHENMFWYRQDPGLGLRLIYFSYDVKMKEKGDIPEGYSVSREKKERFSLILESASTNQTSMYLCASSYRRTGLLNTEAFFGQGTRLTVV.

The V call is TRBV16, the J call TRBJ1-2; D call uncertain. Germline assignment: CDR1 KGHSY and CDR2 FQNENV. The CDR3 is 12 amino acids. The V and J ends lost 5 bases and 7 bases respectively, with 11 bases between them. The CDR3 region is CASSVDGSGYTF. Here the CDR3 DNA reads TGTGCCAGCAGCGTGGACGGAAGTGGCTACACCTTC.

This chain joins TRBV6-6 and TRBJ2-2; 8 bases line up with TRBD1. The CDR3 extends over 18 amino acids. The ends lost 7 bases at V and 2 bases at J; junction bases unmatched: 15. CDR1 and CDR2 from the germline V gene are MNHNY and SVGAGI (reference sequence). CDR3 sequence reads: CASIPPPGGPFNTGELFF. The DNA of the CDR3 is TGTGCCAGCATCCCTCCGCCAGGGGGCCCCTTCAACACCGGGGAGCTGTTTTTT.

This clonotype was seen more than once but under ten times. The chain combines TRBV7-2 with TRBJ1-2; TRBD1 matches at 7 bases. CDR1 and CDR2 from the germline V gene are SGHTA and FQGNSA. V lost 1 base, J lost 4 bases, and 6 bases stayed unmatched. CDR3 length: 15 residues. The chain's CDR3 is CASSLGQGDLYGYTF. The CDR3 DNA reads TGTGCCAGCAGCTTAGGGCAGGGGGACCTCTATGGCTACACCTTC.